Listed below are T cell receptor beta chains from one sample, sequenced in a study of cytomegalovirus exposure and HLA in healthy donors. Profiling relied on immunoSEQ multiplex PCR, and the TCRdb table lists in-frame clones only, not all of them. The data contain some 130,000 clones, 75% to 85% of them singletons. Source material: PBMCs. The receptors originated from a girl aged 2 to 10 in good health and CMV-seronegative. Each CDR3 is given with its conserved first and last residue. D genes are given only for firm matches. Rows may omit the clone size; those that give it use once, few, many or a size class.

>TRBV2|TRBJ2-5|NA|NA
CASSHRGHSETQYF
TGTGCCAGCAGCCACCGTGGACATAGTGAGACCCAGTACTTC
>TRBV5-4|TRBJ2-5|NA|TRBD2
CASSLGAGGSHETQYF
TGTGCCAGCAGCCTCGGAGCGGGAGGGAGTCACGAGACCCAGTACTTC
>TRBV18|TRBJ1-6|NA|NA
CASSPTDRRNSPLHF
TGTGCCAGCTCACCTACGGACAGAAGGAATTCACCCCTCCACTTT
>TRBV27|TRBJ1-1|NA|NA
CASTLGGEAFF
TGTGCCAGCACCCTAGGGGGTGAAGCTTTCTTT
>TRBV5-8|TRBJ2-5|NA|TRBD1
CASSQHRSQGARETQYF
TGTGCCAGCAGCCAACACCGCAGCCAGGGGGCGCGGGAGACCCAGTACTTC
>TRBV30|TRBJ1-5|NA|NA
CAWSRDTNQPQHF
TGTGCCTGGAGCCGGGACACGAATCAGCCCCAGCATTTT
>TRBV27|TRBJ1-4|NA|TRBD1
CASSSQGATNEKLFF
TGTGCCAGCAGTTCACAGGGGGCAACTAATGAAAAACTGTTTTTT
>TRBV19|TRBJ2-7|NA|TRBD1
CASNGQGASSEQYF
TGTGCCAGTAATGGACAGGGGGCGTCCAGCGAGCAGTACTTC
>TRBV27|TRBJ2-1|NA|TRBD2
CASSPQTSGVVEQFF
TGTGCCAGCAGTCCCCAGACTAGCGGGGTTGTTGAGCAGTTCTTC
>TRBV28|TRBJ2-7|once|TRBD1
CASSLWVWYGTGYTYEQYF
TGTGCCAGCAGTTTATGGGTATGGTACGGGACAGGGTATACCTACGAGCAGTACTTC
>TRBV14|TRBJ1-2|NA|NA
CASSQLRGYGYTF
TGTGCCAGCAGCCAACTCCGAGGTTATGGCTACACCTTC
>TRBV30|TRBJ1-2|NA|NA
CAWRIGGGGSNYGYTF
TGTGCCTGGAGAATTGGAGGCGGGGGGTCTAACTATGGCTACACCTTC
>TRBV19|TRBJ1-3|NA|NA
CASSASRGNTIYF
TGTGCCAGTAGTGCGTCGCGGGGAAACACCATATATTTT
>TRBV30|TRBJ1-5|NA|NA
CAWSAQEYSNQPQHF
TGTGCCTGGAGTGCACAGGAATATAGCAATCAGCCCCAGCATTTT
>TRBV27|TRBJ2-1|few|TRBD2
CASSSRLAGGPSNEQFF
TGTGCCAGCAGTTCAAGACTAGCGGGAGGGCCGAGCAATGAGCAGTTCTTC
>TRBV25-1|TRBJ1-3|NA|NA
CASEEMEAGNTIYF
TGTGCCAGCGAGGAAATGGAGGCTGGAAACACCATATATTTT
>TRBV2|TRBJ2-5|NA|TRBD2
CALNRAGDTQETQYF
TGTGCCCTCAACCGGGCGGGGGATACCCAAGAGACCCAGTACTTC
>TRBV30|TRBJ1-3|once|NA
CAWSGLLGNTIYF
TGTGCCTGGAGCGGACTACTTGGAAACACCATATATTTT
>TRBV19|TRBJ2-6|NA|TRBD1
CASSIKGQVASGANVLTF
TGTGCCAGTAGTATAAAGGGACAGGTCGCCTCTGGGGCCAACGTCCTGACTTTC
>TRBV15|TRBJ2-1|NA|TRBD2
CATSREAGGPYNEQFF
TGTGCCACCAGCAGAGAGGCGGGAGGGCCCTACAATGAGCAGTTCTTC
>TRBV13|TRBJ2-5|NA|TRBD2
CASRTGGMGRQETQYF
TGTGCCAGCAGAACGGGGGGGATGGGGCGTCAGGAGACCCAGTACTTC
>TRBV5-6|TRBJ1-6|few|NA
CASSSWRSYNSPLHF
TGTGCCAGCAGCTCATGGAGGAGCTATAATTCACCCCTCCACTTT
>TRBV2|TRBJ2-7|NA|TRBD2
CASSELRLAGGPGEQYF
TGTGCCAGCAGTGAACTGAGACTAGCGGGAGGGCCGGGCGAGCAGTACTTC
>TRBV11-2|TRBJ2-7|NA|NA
CASSLVTGKGEQYF
TGTGCCAGCAGCTTAGTAACAGGGAAGGGCGAGCAGTACTTC
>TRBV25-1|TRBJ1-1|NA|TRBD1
CASSGGQTNTEAFF
TGTGCCAGCAGTGGGGGACAGACGAACACTGAAGCTTTCTTT
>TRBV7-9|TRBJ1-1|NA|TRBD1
CASSTARDRYTEAFF
TGTGCCAGCAGCACCGCCCGGGACAGGTACACTGAAGCTTTCTTT
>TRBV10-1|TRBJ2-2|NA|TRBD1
CASSGTGGAKLFF
TGCGCCAGCAGTGGTACAGGGGGCGCGAAGCTGTTTTTT
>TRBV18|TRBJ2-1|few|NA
CASSPDDGWSSYNEQFF
TGTGCCAGCTCACCAGATGATGGGTGGAGCTCCTACAATGAGCAGTTCTTC
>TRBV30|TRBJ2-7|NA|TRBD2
CAWSPGLGSSYEQYF
TGTGCCTGGAGTCCGGGACTAGGGAGCTCCTACGAGCAGTACTTC
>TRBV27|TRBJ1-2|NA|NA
CATTSHTGLGYTF
TGTGCCACCACAAGTCATACAGGGTTGGGCTACACCTTC
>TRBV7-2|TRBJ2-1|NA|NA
CASSPPSERFYNEQFF
TGTGCCAGCAGCCCACCGTCGGAGCGGTTCTACAATGAGCAGTTCTTC
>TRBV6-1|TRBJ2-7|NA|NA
CASSAGVRSLYEQYF
TGTGCCAGCAGTGCGGGTGTAAGAAGTCTCTACGAGCAGTACTTC
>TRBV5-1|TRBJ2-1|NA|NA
CASSLVGGGTVSSYNEQFF
TGCGCCAGCAGCTTGGTGGGGGGAGGCACGGTGAGCTCCTACAATGAGCAGTTCTTC
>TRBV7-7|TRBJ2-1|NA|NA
CASSLDLDASYNEQFF
TGTGCCAGCAGCTTGGACTTGGACGCCTCCTACAATGAGCAGTTCTTC
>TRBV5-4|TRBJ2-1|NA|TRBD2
CASSRLIGTSGSYNEQFF
TGTGCCAGCAGCCGCCTCATAGGGACTAGCGGGAGTTACAATGAGCAGTTCTTC
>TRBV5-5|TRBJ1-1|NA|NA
CASSREVGGSDTEAFF
TGTGCCAGCAGCCGCGAGGTCGGAGGGTCGGACACTGAAGCTTTCTTT
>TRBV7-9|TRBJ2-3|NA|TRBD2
CASSFFPSGGATDTQYF
TGTGCCAGCAGCTTTTTCCCTAGCGGGGGTGCCACAGATACGCAGTATTTT
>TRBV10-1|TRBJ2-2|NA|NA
CASSGDRAGGELFF
TGCGCCAGCAGTGGGGACCGAGCGGGCGGGGAGCTGTTTTTT
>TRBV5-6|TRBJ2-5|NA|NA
CASSLRETQYF
TGTGCCAGCAGCCTCCGGGAGACCCAGTACTTC
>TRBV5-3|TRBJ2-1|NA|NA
CARSVGSSSHEQFF
TGTGCCAGAAGCGTCGGGAGTTCCTCACATGAGCAGTTCTTC
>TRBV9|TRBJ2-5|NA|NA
CASSAGETQYF
TGTGCCAGCAGCGCGGGAGAGACCCAGTACTTC
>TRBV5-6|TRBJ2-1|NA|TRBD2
CASRGIAGETSEQFF
TGTGCCAGCAGGGGAATAGCGGGGGAAACGAGTGAGCAGTTCTTC
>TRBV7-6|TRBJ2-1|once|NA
CASSTGDEQFF
TGTGCCAGCAGCACCGGTGATGAGCAGTTCTTC
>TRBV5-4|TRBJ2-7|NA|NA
CASSPGVSSYEQYF
TGTGCCAGCAGCCCGGGTGTCAGCTCCTACGAGCAGTACTTC
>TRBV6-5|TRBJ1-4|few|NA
CASGGTGGDEKLFF
TGTGCCAGCGGCGGGACGGGAGGGGATGAAAAACTGTTTTTT
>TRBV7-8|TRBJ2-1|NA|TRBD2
CASSPPGTSIYNEQFF
TGTGCCAGCAGCCCGCCCGGGACTAGCATCTACAATGAGCAGTTCTTC
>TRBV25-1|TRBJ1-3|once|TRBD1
CATREGAYGNTIYF
TGTGCCACCCGGGAGGGGGCGTATGGAAACACCATATATTTT
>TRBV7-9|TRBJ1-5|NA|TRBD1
CASSVMDRVRQPQHF
TGTGCCAGCAGCGTAATGGACAGGGTCCGACAGCCCCAGCATTTT
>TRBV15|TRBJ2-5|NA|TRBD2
CATSRVPSGREETQYF
TGTGCCACCAGCAGAGTCCCTAGCGGGAGAGAAGAGACCCAGTACTTC